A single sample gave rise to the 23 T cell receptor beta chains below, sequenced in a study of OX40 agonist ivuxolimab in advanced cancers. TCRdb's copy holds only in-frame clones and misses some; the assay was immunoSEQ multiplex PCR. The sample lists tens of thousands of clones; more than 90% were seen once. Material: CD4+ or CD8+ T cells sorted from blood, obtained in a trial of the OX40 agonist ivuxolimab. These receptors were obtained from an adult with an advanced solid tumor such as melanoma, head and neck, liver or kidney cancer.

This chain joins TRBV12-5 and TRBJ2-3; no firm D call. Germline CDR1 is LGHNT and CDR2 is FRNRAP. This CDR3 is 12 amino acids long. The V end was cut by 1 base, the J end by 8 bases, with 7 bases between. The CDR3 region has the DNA TGTGCTAGTGGTTTGGACTGGGGTACGCAGTATTTT. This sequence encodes CASGLDWGTQYF.

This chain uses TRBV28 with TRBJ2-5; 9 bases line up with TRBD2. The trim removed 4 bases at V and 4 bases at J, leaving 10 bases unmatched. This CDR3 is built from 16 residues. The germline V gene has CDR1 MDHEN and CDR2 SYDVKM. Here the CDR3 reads CASSSSGTSSGETQYF. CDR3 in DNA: TGTGCCAGCAGTTCTTCCGGGACTAGCTCAGGAGAGACCCAGTACTTC. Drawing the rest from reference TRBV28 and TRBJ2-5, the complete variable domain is DVKVTQSSRYLVKRTGEKVFLECVQDMDHENMFWYRQDPGLGLRLIYFSYDVKMKEKGDIPEGYSVSREKKERFSLILESASTNQTSMYLCASSSSGTSSGETQYFGPGTRLLVL.

CDR3 sequence: CASSLQVADEQYF. The CDR3 bases are TGTGCCAGCAGTTTACAAGTAGCGGACGAGCAGTACTTC. This chain links TRBV28 with TRBJ2-7; weak D call: TRBD2 (6 bases). Germline V CDR1 and CDR2: MDHEN, SYDVKM. V lost 2 bases and J 5 bases, leaving 10 bases between the germline ends. The CDR3 sequence is 13 residues long.

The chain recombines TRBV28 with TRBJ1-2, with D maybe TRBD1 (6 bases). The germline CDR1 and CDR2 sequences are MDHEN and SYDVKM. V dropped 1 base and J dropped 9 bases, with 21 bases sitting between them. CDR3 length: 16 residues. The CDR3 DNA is TGTGCCAGCAGTTTATCGGAGGGTCCGGGACATCTTCGCTACACCTTC. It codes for CASSLSEGPGHLRYTF.

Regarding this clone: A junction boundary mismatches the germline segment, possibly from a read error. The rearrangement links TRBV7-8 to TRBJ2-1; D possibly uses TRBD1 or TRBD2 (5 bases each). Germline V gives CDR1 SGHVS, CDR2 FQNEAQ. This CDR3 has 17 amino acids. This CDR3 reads CASSLPGRQASFNEQFF. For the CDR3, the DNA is TGTGCCAGCAGCTTACCGGGGCGGCAGGCCTCCTTCAATGAGCAGTTCTTC.

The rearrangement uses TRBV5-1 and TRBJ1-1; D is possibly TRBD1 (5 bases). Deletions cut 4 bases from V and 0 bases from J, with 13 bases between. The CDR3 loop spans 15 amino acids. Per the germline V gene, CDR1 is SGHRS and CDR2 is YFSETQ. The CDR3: CASSSPGALNTEAFF. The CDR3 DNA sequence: TGCGCCAGCAGCAGCCCTGGGGCCTTGAACACTGAAGCTTTCTTT.

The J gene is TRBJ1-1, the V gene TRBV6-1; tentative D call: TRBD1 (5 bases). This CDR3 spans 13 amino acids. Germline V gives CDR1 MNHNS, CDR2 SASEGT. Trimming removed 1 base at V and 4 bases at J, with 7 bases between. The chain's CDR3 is CASSEDRTTEAFF. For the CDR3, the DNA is TGTGCCAGCAGTGAAGACAGGACCACTGAAGCTTTCTTT.

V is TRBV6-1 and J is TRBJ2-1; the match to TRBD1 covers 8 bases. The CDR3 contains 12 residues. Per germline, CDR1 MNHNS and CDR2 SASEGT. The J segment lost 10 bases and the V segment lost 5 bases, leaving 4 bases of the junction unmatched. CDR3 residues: CASSSRDREQFF. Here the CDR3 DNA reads TGTGCCAGCAGTTCCCGGGACAGGGAGCAGTTCTTC.

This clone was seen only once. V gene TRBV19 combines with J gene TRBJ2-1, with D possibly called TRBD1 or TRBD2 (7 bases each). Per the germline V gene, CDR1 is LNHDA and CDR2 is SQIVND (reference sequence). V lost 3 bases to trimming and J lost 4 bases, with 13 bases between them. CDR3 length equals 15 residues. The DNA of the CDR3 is TGTGCCAGTAGTATGGGTCAGGGGGGGTACAATGAGCAGTTCTTC. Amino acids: CASSMGQGGYNEQFF.

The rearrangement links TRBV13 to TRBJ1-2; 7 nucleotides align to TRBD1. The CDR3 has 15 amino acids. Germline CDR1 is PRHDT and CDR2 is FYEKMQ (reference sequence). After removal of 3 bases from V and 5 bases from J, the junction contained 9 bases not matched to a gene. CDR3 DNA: TGTGCCAGCAGCTTTAACAGGGGAGTCGGGTATGGCTACACCTTC. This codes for CASSFNRGVGYGYTF.

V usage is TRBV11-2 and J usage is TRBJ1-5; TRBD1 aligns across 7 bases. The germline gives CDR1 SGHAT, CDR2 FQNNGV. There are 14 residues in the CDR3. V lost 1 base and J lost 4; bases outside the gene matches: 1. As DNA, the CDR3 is TGTGCCAGCAGCTTAGGCAGGGGGAATCAGCCCCAGCATTTT. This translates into CASSLGRGNQPQHF.

In nucleotides, the CDR3 is TGTGCCACCAGCCCTATCGGGACTAGCGTTACTGAGACCCAGTACTTC. Its translation: CATSPIGTSVTETQYF. The chain carries TRBV15 and TRBJ2-5, with 10 bases lining up with TRBD2. Trimming removed 5 bases from V and 5 bases from J; junction bases left unmatched: 11. This CDR3 spans 16 amino acids. The germline V gene encodes CDR1 LNHNV and CDR2 YYDKDF (reference sequence).

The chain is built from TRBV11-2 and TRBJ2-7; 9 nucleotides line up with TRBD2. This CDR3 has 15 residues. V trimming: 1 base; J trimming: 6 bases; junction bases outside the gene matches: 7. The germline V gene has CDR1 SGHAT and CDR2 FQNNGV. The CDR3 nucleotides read TGTGCCAGCAGCTTAGGTAGCGGGAGAAGTCCCGAGCAGTACTTC. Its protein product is CASSLGSGRSPEQYF. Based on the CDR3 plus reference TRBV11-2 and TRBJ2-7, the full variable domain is EAGVAQSPRYKIIEKRQSVAFWCNPISGHATLYWYQQILGQGPKLLIQFQNNGVVDDSQLPKDRFSAERLKGVDSTLKIQPAKLEDSAVYLCASSLGSGRSPEQYFGPGTRLTVT.

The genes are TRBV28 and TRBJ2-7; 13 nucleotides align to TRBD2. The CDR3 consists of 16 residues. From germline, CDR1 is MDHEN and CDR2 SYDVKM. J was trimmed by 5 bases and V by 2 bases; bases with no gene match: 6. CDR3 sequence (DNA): TGTGCCAGCAGTTTAAGGTGGACTAGCGGGAGTAACGAGCAGTACTTC. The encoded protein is CASSLRWTSGSNEQYF.

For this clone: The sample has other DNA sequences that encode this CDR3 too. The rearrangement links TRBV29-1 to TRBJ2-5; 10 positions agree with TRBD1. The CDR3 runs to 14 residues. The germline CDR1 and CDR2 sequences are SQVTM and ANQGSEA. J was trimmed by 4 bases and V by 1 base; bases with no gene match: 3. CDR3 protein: CSVEGTGGRETQYF. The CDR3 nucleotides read TGCAGCGTTGAAGGGACAGGGGGTAGAGAGACCCAGTACTTC.

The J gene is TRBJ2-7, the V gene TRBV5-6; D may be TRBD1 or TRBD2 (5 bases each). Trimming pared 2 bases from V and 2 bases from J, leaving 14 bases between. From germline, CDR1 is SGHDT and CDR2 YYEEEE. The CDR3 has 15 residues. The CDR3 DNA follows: TGTGCCAGCAGCTTTCGGGGCGGTAATACCTACGAGCAGTACTTC. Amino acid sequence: CASSFRGGNTYEQYF. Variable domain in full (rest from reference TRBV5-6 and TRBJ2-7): DAGVTQSPTHLIKTRGQQVTLRCSPKSGHDTVSWYQQALGQGPQFIFQYYEEEERQRGNFPDRFSGHQFPNYSSELNVNALLLGDSALYLCASSFRGGNTYEQYFGPGTRLTVT.

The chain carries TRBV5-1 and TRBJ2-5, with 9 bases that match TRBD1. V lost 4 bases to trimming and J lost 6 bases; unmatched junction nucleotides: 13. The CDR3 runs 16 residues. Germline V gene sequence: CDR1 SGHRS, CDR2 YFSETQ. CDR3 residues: CASSPDPGTGRQTQYF. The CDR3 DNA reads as TGCGCCAGCAGCCCCGACCCCGGGACAGGGAGACAGACCCAGTACTTC.

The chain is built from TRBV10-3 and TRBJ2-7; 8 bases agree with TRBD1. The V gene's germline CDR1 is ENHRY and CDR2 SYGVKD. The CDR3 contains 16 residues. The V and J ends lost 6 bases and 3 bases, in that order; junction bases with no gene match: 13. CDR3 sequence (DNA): TGTGCCATCAGGCGTGGAGGACAGGGTCCCAACTACGAGCAGTACTTC. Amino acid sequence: CAIRRGGQGPNYEQYF.

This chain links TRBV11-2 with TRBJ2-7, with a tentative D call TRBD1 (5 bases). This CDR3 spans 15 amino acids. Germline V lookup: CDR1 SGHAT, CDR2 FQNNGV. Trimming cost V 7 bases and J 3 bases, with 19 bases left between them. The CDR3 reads CASTTTLGVGYEQYF. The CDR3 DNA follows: TGTGCCAGCACCACCACCCTAGGGGTAGGCTACGAGCAGTACTTC.

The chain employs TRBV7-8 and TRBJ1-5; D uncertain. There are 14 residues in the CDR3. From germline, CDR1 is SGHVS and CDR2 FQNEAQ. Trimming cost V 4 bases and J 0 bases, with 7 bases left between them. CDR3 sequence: CASSSDLSNQPQHF. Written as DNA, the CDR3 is TGTGCCAGCAGCTCCGATCTTAGCAATCAGCCCCAGCATTTT.

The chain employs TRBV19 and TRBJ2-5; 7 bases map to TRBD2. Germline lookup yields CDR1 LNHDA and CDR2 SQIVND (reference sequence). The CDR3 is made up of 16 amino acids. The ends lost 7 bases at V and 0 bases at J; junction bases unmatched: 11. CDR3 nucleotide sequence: TGTGCCAGTAACAAGTACGGGGGGAGGCACCAAGAGACCCAGTACTTC. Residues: CASNKYGGRHQETQYF.

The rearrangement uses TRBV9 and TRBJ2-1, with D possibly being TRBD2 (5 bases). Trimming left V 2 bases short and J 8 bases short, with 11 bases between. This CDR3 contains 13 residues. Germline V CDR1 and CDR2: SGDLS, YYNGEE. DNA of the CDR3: TGTGCCAGCAGCGTGGCGGCGGGCTATGAGCAGTTCTTC. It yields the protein CASSVAAGYEQFF. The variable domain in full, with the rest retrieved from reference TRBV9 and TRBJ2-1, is DSGVTQTPKHLITATGQRVTLRCSPRSGDLSVYWYQQSLDQGLQFLIQYYNGEERAKGNILERFSAQQFPDLHSELNLSSLELGDSALYFCASSVAAGYEQFFGPGTRLTVL.

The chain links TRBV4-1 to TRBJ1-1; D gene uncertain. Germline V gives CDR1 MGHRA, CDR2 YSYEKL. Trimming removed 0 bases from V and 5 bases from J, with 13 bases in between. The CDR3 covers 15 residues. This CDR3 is CASSQDHEKVTEAFF. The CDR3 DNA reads TGCGCCAGCAGCCAAGATCATGAGAAGGTAACTGAAGCTTTCTTT.